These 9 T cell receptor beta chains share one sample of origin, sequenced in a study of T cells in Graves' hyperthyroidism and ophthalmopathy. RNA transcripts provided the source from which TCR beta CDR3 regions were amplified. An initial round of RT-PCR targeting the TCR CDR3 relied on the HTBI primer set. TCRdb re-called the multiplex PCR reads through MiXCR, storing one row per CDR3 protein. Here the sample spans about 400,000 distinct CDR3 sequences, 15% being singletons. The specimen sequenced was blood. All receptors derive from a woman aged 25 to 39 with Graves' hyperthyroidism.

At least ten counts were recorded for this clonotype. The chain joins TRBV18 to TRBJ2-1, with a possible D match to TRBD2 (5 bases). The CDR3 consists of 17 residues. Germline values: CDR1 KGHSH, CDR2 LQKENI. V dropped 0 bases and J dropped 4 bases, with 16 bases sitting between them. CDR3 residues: CASSPPPGEPGYNEQFF. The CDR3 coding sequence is TGTGCCAGCTCACCACCCCCTGGAGAGCCGGGATACAATGAGCAGTTCTTC. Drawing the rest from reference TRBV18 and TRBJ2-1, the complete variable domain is NAGVMQNPRHLVRRRGQEARLRCSPMKGHSHVYWYRQLPEEGLKFMVYLQKENIIDESGMPKERFSAEFPKEGPSILRIQQVVRGDSAAYFCASSPPPGEPGYNEQFFGPGTRLTVL.

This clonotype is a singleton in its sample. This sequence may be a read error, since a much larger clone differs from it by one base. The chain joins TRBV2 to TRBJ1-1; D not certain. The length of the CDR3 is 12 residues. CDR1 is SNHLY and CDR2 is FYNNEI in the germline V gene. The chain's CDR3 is CAGSYIYTEAFF. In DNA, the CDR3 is TGTGCCGGCAGCTATATATACACTGAAGCTTTCTTT. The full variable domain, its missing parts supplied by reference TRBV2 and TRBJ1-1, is EPEVTQTPSHQVTQMGQEVILRCVPISNHLYFYWYRQILGQKVEFLVSFYNNEISEKSEIFDDQFSVERPDGSNFTLKIRSTKLEDSAMYFCAGSYIYTEAFFGQGTRLTVV.

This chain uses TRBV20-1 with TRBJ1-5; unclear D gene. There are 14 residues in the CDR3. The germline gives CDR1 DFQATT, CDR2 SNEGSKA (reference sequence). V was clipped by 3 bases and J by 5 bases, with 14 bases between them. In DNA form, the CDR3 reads TGCAGTGCTAGTGAGGGTGCGGGCGATCAGCCCCAGCATTTT. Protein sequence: CSASEGAGDQPQHF.

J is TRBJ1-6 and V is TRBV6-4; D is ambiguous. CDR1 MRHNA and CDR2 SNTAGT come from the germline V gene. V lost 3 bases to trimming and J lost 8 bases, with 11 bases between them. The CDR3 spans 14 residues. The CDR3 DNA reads TGTGCCAGCAGTGAAGGACGTTGGGATTCACCCCTCCACTTT. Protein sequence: CASSEGRWDSPLHF.

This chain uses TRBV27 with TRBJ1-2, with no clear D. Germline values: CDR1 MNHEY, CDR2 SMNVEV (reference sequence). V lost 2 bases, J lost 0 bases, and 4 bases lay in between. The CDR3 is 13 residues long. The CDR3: CASSLQPNYGYTF. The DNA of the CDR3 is TGTGCCAGCAGTTTACAGCCTAACTATGGCTACACCTTC.

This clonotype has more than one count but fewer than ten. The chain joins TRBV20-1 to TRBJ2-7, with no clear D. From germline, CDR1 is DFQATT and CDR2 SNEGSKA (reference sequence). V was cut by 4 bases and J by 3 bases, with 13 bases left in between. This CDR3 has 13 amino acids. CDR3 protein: CSAIQDLHYEQYF. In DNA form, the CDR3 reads TGCAGTGCTATTCAGGACCTCCACTACGAGCAGTACTTC.

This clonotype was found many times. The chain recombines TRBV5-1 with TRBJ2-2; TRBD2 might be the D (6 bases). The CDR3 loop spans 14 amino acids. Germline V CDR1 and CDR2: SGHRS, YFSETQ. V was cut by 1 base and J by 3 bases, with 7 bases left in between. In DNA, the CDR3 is TGCGCCAGCAGCTTGACGGGAGACACCGGGGAGCTGTTTTTT. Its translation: CASSLTGDTGELFF. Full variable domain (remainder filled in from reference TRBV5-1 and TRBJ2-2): KAGVTQTPRYLIKTRGQQVTLSCSPISGHRSVSWYQQTPGQGLQFLFEYFSETQRNKGNFPGRFSGRQFSNSRSEMNVSTLELGDSALYLCASSLTGDTGELFFGEGSRLTVL.

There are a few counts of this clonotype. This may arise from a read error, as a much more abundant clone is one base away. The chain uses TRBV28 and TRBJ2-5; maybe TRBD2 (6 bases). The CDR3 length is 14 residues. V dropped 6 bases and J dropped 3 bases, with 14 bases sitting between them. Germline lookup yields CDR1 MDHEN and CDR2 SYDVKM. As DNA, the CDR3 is TGTGCCAGCAGCCAGAGCGGCGGGAAAGAGACCCAGTACTTC. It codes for CASSQSGGKETQYF.

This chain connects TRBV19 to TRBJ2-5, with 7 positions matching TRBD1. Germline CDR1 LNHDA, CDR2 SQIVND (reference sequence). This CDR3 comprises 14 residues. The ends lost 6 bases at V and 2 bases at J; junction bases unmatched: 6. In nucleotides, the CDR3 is TGTGCCAGTAGCCCCTGGGGACAGCAAGAGACCCAGTACTTC. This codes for CASSPWGQQETQYF. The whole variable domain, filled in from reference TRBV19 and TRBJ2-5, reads DGGITQSPKYLFRKEGQNVTLSCEQNLNHDAMYWYRQDPGQGLRLIYYSQIVNDFQKGDIAEGYSVSREKKESFPLTVTSAQKNPTAFYLCASSPWGQQETQYFGPGTRLLVL.